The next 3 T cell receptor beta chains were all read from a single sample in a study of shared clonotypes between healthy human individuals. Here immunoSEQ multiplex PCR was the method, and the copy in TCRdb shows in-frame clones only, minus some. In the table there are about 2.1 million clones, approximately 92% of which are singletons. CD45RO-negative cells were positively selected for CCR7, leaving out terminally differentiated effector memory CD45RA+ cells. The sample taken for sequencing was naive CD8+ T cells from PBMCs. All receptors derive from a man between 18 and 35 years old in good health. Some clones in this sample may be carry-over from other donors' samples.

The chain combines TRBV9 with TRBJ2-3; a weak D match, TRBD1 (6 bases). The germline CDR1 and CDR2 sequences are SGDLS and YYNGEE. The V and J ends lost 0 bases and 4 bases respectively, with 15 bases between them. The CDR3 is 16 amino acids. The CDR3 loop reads CASSVEGRGSADTQYF. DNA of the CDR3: TGTGCCAGCAGCGTAGAGGGCAGGGGTAGCGCAGATACGCAGTATTTT.

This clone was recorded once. In DNA form, the CDR3 reads TGTGCCAGCAGCCAGCCGATAGGACGCTTTAGCGGCGAGCAGTACTTC. This translates into CASSQPIGRFSGEQYF. This chain links TRBV5-6 with TRBJ2-7, with D maybe TRBD2 (6 bases). Germline assignment: CDR1 SGHDT and CDR2 YYEEEE. The CDR3 contains 16 residues. V was pared by 4 bases and J by 6 bases, with 23 bases between.

CDR3 loop: CASSLSGPGTDTQYF. The DNA of the CDR3 is TGTGCCAGCAGTTTATCAGGACCGGGCACAGATACGCAGTATTTT. This chain links TRBV27 with TRBJ2-3, with D hard to call. This CDR3 is built from 15 residues. V was clipped by 0 bases and J by 1 base, with 8 bases between them. Per germline, CDR1 MNHEY and CDR2 SMNVEV (reference sequence).